The clone carrying this TCR beta chain was detected only a few times. Its cognate antigen is unknown. This record belongs to a study of T cells in Graves' hyperthyroidism and ophthalmopathy. The study's findings and limits: Blood held most thyroid clonotypes expanded above 0.001 frequency. For ophthalmopathy, model prediction preceded onset by a median roughly 6.5 months.

The V gene lost 0 bases and the J gene lost 2 bases, with 9 bases spanning the gap. CDR3 length: 14 amino acids. Germline CDR1 reads SGHDT; CDR2 reads YYEEEE. Diagnostic assessment was based on clinical symptoms, serum thyroxine and TRAb, thyroid ultrasound and orbital computed tomography. Regions amplified from RNA transcripts were the TCR beta CDR3 regions. The HTBI set primed first-round TCR CDR3 RT-PCR. Using its own MiXCR run on the multiplex PCR reads, TCRdb lists one record per CDR3 protein. The data hold 730,000 or so distinct CDR3 sequences, with approximately 18% observed a single time. The sequence was collected from a woman in her forties or fifties with Graves' hyperthyroidism that later progressed to Graves' ophthalmopathy. Material: blood. The chain links TRBV5-6 to TRBJ2-7; D is ambiguous. The CDR3 bases are TGTGCCAGCAGCTTGGACTACAGAACCTACGAGCAGTACTTC. As protein: CASSLDYRTYEQYF.